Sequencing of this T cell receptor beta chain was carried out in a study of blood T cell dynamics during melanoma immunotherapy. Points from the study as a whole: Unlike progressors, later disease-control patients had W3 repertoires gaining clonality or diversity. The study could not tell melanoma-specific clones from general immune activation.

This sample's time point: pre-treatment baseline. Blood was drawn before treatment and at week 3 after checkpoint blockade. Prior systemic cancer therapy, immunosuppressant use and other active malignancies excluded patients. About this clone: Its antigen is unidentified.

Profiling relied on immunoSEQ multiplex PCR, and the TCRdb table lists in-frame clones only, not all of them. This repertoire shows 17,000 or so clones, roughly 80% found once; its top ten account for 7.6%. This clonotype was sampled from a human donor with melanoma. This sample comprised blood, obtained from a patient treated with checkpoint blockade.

The CDR3 sequence: CASRGQTYEQYF. Here the CDR3 DNA reads TGCGCCAGTAGAGGACAGACCTACGAGCAGTACTTC. The gene calls are TRBV5-1 and TRBJ2-7; D possibly corresponds to TRBD1 (6 bases). Germline V gene data show CDR1 as SGHRS and CDR2 as YFSETQ. The V end was cut by 8 bases, the J end by 2 bases, with 11 bases between. This CDR3 spans 12 amino acids.